This T cell receptor beta chain is drawn from a study of blood T cell repertoires in COVID-19. Study background: Italy, Spain and the United States were the sources of the convalescent and acute COVID-19 samples.

In the authors' workflow: Quantification of nucleated cells was approximated via reference gene primer amplification. Libraries were prepared by immunoSEQ multiplex PCR; TCRdb keeps only in-frame clonotypes and omits some of them. V and J calls and clone size are as listed in that table; D and trimming were resolved from the DNA. The sample carries 61,000 or so clones, roughly four fifths recorded once. The V and J ends lost 4 bases and 0 bases, in that order; junction bases with no gene match: 7. The germline gives CDR1 SGHRS, CDR2 YFSETQ. The CDR3 has 17 amino acids. This clone was recorded only once.

This receptor was obtained from a woman of 80 years or more with acute or convalescent COVID-19. The chain links TRBV5-1 to TRBJ2-4, with TRBD1 matching 10 bases. Sequenced input: peripheral blood. DNA of the CDR3: TGCGCCAGCAGCCCCCCCGACAGGGGGCAAGCCAAAAACATTCAGTACTTC. Its protein product is CASSPPDRGQAKNIQYF. The entire variable domain, with the rest obtained from reference TRBV5-1 and TRBJ2-4, is as follows: KAGVTQTPRYLIKTRGQQVTLSCSPISGHRSVSWYQQTPGQGLQFLFEYFSETQRNKGNFPGRFSGRQFSNSRSEMNVSTLELGDSALYLCASSPPDRGQAKNIQYFGAGTRLSVL.